This is a list of T cell receptor beta chains from one sample in a study of T cells and copy number aberrations in small-cell lung cancer. Assay: immunoSEQ multiplex PCR; the TCRdb copy retains only in-frame clones and omits some. The data show under 8,000 clones, 70% to 80% seen once. The material sequenced was normal tissue next to the tumor. The receptors were sampled from a woman aged 70-85 years with small cell lung cancer. Some clones in this sample may be carry-over from other donors' samples. The CDR3 runs from the conserved cysteine through the conserved F or W. D genes are given only for firm matches. The listing skips clone size in some rows; elsewhere it reads once, few, many or a size class.

V gene	clone size	D gene	J gene	CDR3 DNA	CDR3 protein
TRBV6-1	-	-	TRBJ1-5	TGTGCCAGCAGTGAAGGGACAGAAAATCAGCCCCAGCATTTT	CASSEGTENQPQHF
TRBV28	-	-	TRBJ1-5	TGTGCCAGCAGTTTGCAGTGGACTAGCAATCAGCCCCAGCATTTT	CASSLQWTSNQPQHF
TRBV19	-	-	TRBJ1-3	TGTGCCAGTAGCTTATCCGGAAACACCATATATTTT	CASSLSGNTIYF
TRBV27	-	TRBD2	TRBJ2-3	TGTGCCAGCAGTCCCCGAGTTAAGCGGGAGGGCCCCACAGATACGCAGTATTTT	CASSPRVKREGPTDTQYF
TRBV28	-	-	TRBJ2-3	TGTGCCAGCAGTTTTCTCTCGGGCACAGATACGCAGTATTTT	CASSFLSGTDTQYF
TRBV11-2	-	-	TRBJ1-1	TGTGCCAGCAGCTTTGCGACGAACACTGAAACTTTCTTT	CASSFATNTETFF
TRBV2	-	-	TRBJ1-1	TGTGCCAGCAGATACCAGGGCGCTGAAGCTTTCTTT	CASRYQGAEAFF
TRBV2	once	-	TRBJ1-1	TGTGCCAGCAGTTGGACGGTCACTGAAGCTTTCTTT	CASSWTVTEAFF
TRBV10-3	-	TRBD2	TRBJ2-7	TGTGCCATCAGTGAAACTAGCGACGAGCAGTACTTC	CAISETSDEQYF
TRBV5-1	-	TRBD1	TRBJ2-1	TGCGCCAGCAGATCGACAGGGCTCCCCTCCAATGAGCAGTTCTTC	CASRSTGLPSNEQFF
TRBV7-2	-	TRBD2	TRBJ2-1	TGTGCCAGCAGCTTAGATGGAGTGGCGGGGGATGAGCAGTTCTTC	CASSLDGVAGDEQFF
TRBV2	-	TRBD2	TRBJ2-2	TGTGCCAGCAGGCTGCGGGAGCGAGACACCGGGGAGCTGTTTTTT	CASRLRERDTGELFF
TRBV6-1	-	TRBD2	TRBJ2-5	TGTGCCAGCAGTGAACTAAAGTTGGCTAGCGGGCAAGAGATCCAGTACTTC	CASSELKLASGQEIQYF
TRBV6-1	-	TRBD1	TRBJ2-5	TGTGCCAGCAGTGATGGGACAGGGGGCGGCCAAGAGACCCAGTACTTC	CASSDGTGGGQETQYF
TRBV19	-	-	TRBJ2-7	TGTGCCAGTAGCGCGTCTCGGGGTGAGCAGTACTTC	CASSASRGEQYF
TRBV29-1	once	-	TRBJ2-7	TGCAGCGTTGTTTGGTACTCGCGGGCCTCCTACGAGCAGTACTTC	CSVVWYSRASYEQYF
TRBV6-1	-	-	TRBJ2-7	TGTGCCAGCAGTGAATATAGATACGAGCAGTACTTC	CASSEYRYEQYF
TRBV5-6	few	-	TRBJ2-1	TGTGCCAGCAGCTTAACTGGGACGGGGGCTGGTGAGCAGTTCTTC	CASSLTGTGAGEQFF
TRBV30	-	-	TRBJ1-2	TGTGCCTGGAGTATAGGGAACTATGGCTACACCTTC	CAWSIGNYGYTF
TRBV29-1	-	-	TRBJ1-1	TGCAGCGCCCGGGCGCGGAGCACGAACACTGAAGCTTTCTTT	CSARARSTNTEAFF
TRBV9	few	-	TRBJ1-3	TGTGCCAGCAGCGTGATGTGGGGGCAGGACACCATATATTTT	CASSVMWGQDTIYF
TRBV5-1	-	TRBD1	TRBJ1-4	TGCGCCAGCAGCTTGGGGGGACAGGGGAGTGAAAAACTGTTTTTT	CASSLGGQGSEKLFF
TRBV6-1	-	-	TRBJ1-3	TGTGCCAGCAGTTGGGACAATGGCGGAAACACCATATATTTT	CASSWDNGGNTIYF
TRBV28	-	-	TRBJ1-5	TGTGCCAGCAGTTTATTAGTCCCACGATATAGCAATCAGCCCCAGCATTTT	CASSLLVPRYSNQPQHF
TRBV7-8	-	-	TRBJ2-4	TGTGCCAGCAGCCCTCGGACCGCAGCAAACATTCAGTACTTC	CASSPRTAANIQYF
TRBV4-2	-	TRBD1	TRBJ1-3	TGTGCCAGCAGCCACTACAGGGGGCCGGATACTGGAAACACCATATATTTT	CASSHYRGPDTGNTIYF
TRBV6-6	few	-	TRBJ1-1	TGTGCCAGCAGTTACGGGCAGAACACTGAAGCTTTCTTT	CASSYGQNTEAFF
TRBV30	-	-	TRBJ2-7	TGTGCCTGGAGTGTACGTGTTGGCATTGCTCAACACGAGCAGTACTTC	CAWSVRVGIAQHEQYF
TRBV5-6	few	TRBD1	TRBJ2-7	TGTGCCAGCAGCGGGACAGTTCCCCTCTACGAGCAGTACTTC	CASSGTVPLYEQYF
TRBV6-1	once	TRBD1	TRBJ2-7	TGTGCCAGCAGTGCGACAGGGGGTTTTTACGAGCAGTACTTC	CASSATGGFYEQYF
TRBV4-2	-	-	TRBJ2-1	TGTGCCAGCAGCCAAGATTTCGGCCCTTACAATGAGCAGTTCTTC	CASSQDFGPYNEQFF
TRBV19	-	TRBD1	TRBJ2-6	TGTGCCAGCGCGGGACAGGGGGCGCGAGGGGCCAACGTCCTGACTTTC	CASAGQGARGANVLTF
TRBV28	-	-	TRBJ1-2	TGTGCCACCCGATCTCTGGGAAACTATGGCTACACCTTC	CATRSLGNYGYTF
TRBV4-2	once	-	TRBJ1-2	TGTGCCAGCAGCCAAGGGGCGGCCGGCGACTATGGCTACACCTTC	CASSQGAAGDYGYTF
TRBV19	-	TRBD2	TRBJ2-5	TGTGCCAGTAGTATAGGGACTAGAGGAGAGACCCAGTACTTC	CASSIGTRGETQYF
TRBV5-6	-	-	TRBJ2-3	TGTGCCAGCAGCTTGGTAGGAAGGCCCACAGATACGCAGTATTTT	CASSLVGRPTDTQYF
TRBV29-1	once	TRBD1	TRBJ1-1	TGCAGCTTTTCACAGGGGGCGACCACTGAAGCTTTCTTT	CSFSQGATTEAFF
TRBV18	-	-	TRBJ2-5	TGTGCCAGCTCACCGTCAGGACAAGAGACCCAGTACTTC	CASSPSGQETQYF
TRBV12-5	-	-	TRBJ1-2	TGTGCTAGTGGTTTGCCTCATACAGGGAAAGGCTTC	CASGLPHTGKGF
TRBV18	-	-	TRBJ2-7	TGTGCCAGCTCACCACACTACGAGCAGTACTTC	CASSPHYEQYF
TRBV11-2	-	TRBD2	TRBJ2-2	TGTGCCAGCAGCTTAGCTAGCGGGAGTACCGGGGAGCTGTTTTTT	CASSLASGSTGELFF
TRBV9	few	-	TRBJ2-7	TGTGCCAGCAGCGTAGCGGGACGATCCTACGAGCAGTACTTC	CASSVAGRSYEQYF
TRBV15	-	TRBD1	TRBJ2-3	TGTGCCACCAGCAACCGGGACAGACAAGATACGCAGTATTTT	CATSNRDRQDTQYF
TRBV29-1	few	TRBD1	TRBJ2-3	TGCAGCGTTGCCTCCGGGACAGCTAGCACAGATACGCAGTATTTT	CSVASGTASTDTQYF
TRBV6-6	-	TRBD1	TRBJ2-1	TGTGCCACGGAAGGGACAGGGGACAATGAGCAGTTCTTC	CATEGTGDNEQFF
TRBV18	-	TRBD1	TRBJ2-7	TGTGCCAGCTCACCAGGGACAGGGGGTGCCTACGAGCAGTACTTC	CASSPGTGGAYEQYF
TRBV30	-	TRBD1	TRBJ1-1	TGTGCCTGGAGTAAGAACAGGGGAAACACTGAAGCTTTCTTT	CAWSKNRGNTEAFF
TRBV5-5	once	-	TRBJ2-5	TGTGCCAGCACCAACCTGGGGGTCCGCCAAGAGACCCAGTACTTC	CASTNLGVRQETQYF
TRBV4-2	-	-	TRBJ2-1	TGTGCCAGCAGCCAAACAGCGGGCCGAGATGAGCAGTTCTTC	CASSQTAGRDEQFF
TRBV9	-	-	TRBJ2-5	TGTGCCAGCAGCGTAGGGGGGATTGGGGAGACCCAGTACTTC	CASSVGGIGETQYF
TRBV4-1	few	TRBD1	TRBJ2-7	TGCGCCAGCAGCCAAGAGGACAGGGCCGAGCAGTACTTC	CASSQEDRAEQYF
TRBV30	-	-	TRBJ2-2	TGTGCCTGGAGGGGATATTACACCGGGGAGCTGTTTTTT	CAWRGYYTGELFF
TRBV5-1	medium-sized	TRBD2	TRBJ2-1	TGCGCCAGCAGATCAGCGGGAGGGCCCTTCGATGAGCAGTTCTTC	CASRSAGGPFDEQFF
TRBV7-3	few	TRBD1	TRBJ2-3	TGTGCCAGCAGCTCCCGGACAGGTAGCACAGATACGCAGTATTTT	CASSSRTGSTDTQYF
TRBV12-5	-	TRBD2	TRBJ2-3	TGTGCTAGTGGCCTCGGGGCTAGCGGGAGCTCAGATACGCAGTATTTT	CASGLGASGSSDTQYF
TRBV5-6	-	-	TRBJ1-2	TGTGCCAGCAGCTCCGGGACGCTGTATGGCTACACCTTC	CASSSGTLYGYTF